The 15 T cell receptor beta chains below come from one sample, sequenced in a study of cytomegalovirus exposure and HLA in healthy donors. Method: immunoSEQ multiplex PCR; TCRdb's copy keeps in-frame clones and lacks some. The data hold some 140,000 clones, with 85% to 90% observed a single time. Sequenced sample: PBMCs. The source of these receptors is a man aged 18 to 35 in good health and CMV-seronegative.

This clone came up once. The rearrangement links TRBV4-3 to TRBJ2-7, with a weak D call TRBD1 (5 bases). The CDR3 is 14 residues long. In germline, CDR1 is LGHNA, CDR2 YSLEER. The V end lost 4 bases, the J end lost 1 base, and 11 bases lay between the germline ends. The chain's CDR3 is CASSLQTVSYEQYF. As DNA, the CDR3 is TGCGCCAGCAGCCTACAGACAGTTTCCTACGAGCAGTACTTC.

The V gene is TRBV21-1, the J gene TRBJ2-7; the table's D call of TRBD1 was not tested on the DNA. TRBV21-1 is described as a pseudogene. This CDR3 comprises 19 residues. CDR3 nucleotide sequence: TGTGCCAACCTCACCATCCGGCCGAATCAGGGGCGCATCTCCTACGAGCAGTACTTC. Its protein is CANLTIRPNQGRISYEQYF.

This chain uses TRBV5-1 with TRBJ2-1; D is uncertain. The CDR3 is made up of 16 amino acids. Looked up from germline, CDR1 is SGHRS and CDR2 is YFSETQ. V lost 1 base and J lost 0, with 11 bases in between. CDR3 DNA sequence: TGCGCCAGCAGCTTGACGACGCACAGCTCCTACAATGAGCAGTTCTTC. It codes for CASSLTTHSSYNEQFF.

J is TRBJ1-2 and V is TRBV7-8; D perhaps matches TRBD1 (5 bases). V lost 5 bases to trimming and J lost 4 bases, with 17 bases between them. Looked up from germline, CDR1 is SGHVS and CDR2 is FQNEAQ. This CDR3 spans 15 amino acids. DNA of the CDR3: TGTGCCAGCAGCCCAGGAGGGGCGGTGGTCTATGGCTACACCTTC. It yields the protein CASSPGGAVVYGYTF.

J is TRBJ2-4 and V is TRBV13; 13 positions match TRBD2. Per the germline V gene, CDR1 is PRHDT and CDR2 is FYEKMQ (reference sequence). The V and J ends lost 5 bases and 11 bases, in that order; junction bases with no gene match: 12. The CDR3 covers 16 residues. The CDR3 loop is CASSLPGVGLAGVQYF. As DNA, the CDR3 is TGTGCCAGCAGCCTACCAGGAGTTGGACTAGCGGGGGTTCAGTACTTC. Based on the CDR3 plus reference TRBV13 and TRBJ2-4, the full variable domain is AAGVIQSPRHLIKEKRETATLKCYPIPRHDTVYWYQQGPGQDPQFLISFYEKMQSDKGSIPDRFSAQQFSDYHSELNMSSLELGDSALYFCASSLPGVGLAGVQYFGAGTRLSVL.

The chain employs TRBV5-5 and TRBJ1-1, with 7 bases fitting TRBD1. J gave up 11 bases and V 5 bases, and 15 bases lay outside the gene matches. The V gene's germline CDR1 is SGHKS and CDR2 YYEKEE (reference sequence). This CDR3 spans 14 amino acids. DNA of the CDR3: TGTGCCAGCAGTCCTTACCGGGACAGCCGTCGGGCTTTCTTT. It yields the protein CASSPYRDSRRAFF.

This clone was found once. The chain recombines TRBV29-1 with TRBJ2-3; TRBD1 matches at 10 bases. The J segment lost 6 bases and the V segment lost 6 bases, leaving 6 bases of the junction unmatched. The germline V gene encodes CDR1 SQVTM and CDR2 ANQGSEA. This CDR3 region has 13 residues. The CDR3 DNA is TGCAGCGTATCCGGGACAGGGGCCGATACGCAGTATTTT. Translated, it gives CSVSGTGADTQYF.

This chain links TRBV4-3 with TRBJ1-1; D is unresolved. The CDR3 has 15 amino acids. Trimming stripped 1 base from V and 1 base from J, with 10 bases between. Looked up from germline, CDR1 is LGHNA and CDR2 is YSLEER. The chain's CDR3 is CASSQGPSGNTEAFF. For the CDR3, the DNA is TGCGCCAGCAGCCAAGGTCCGTCGGGGAACACTGAAGCTTTCTTT.

The J gene is TRBJ1-6, the V gene TRBV10-3; D call uncertain. This CDR3 spans 15 amino acids. The ends were cut back, 0 bases at V and 10 bases at J, with 13 bases in the middle. In germline, CDR1 is ENHRY, CDR2 SYGVKD. The CDR3 is CAISESRAPGSPLHF. The CDR3 DNA reads TGTGCCATCAGTGAGTCGCGGGCCCCGGGGTCACCCCTCCACTTT.

The V and J genes are TRBV7-9 and TRBJ2-2, with a possible D match to TRBD1 (5 bases). The CDR3 has 16 residues. V was pared by 1 base and J by 5 bases, with 14 bases between. Germline loops: CDR1 SEHNR, CDR2 FQNEAQ (reference sequence). This CDR3 reads CASSLVGGRVTGELFF. DNA for the CDR3: TGTGCCAGCAGCTTAGTTGGTGGCAGGGTGACCGGGGAGCTGTTTTTT.

The V and J genes are TRBV9 and TRBJ2-5; TRBD1 aligns across 7 bases. Germline lookup yields CDR1 SGDLS and CDR2 YYNGEE. CDR3 size: 14 residues. With 3 bases clipped from V and 4 bases from J, the junction kept 6 bases outside the gene matches. The CDR3 DNA sequence: TGTGCCAGCAGCGCACAGGGGCTATCAGAGACCCAGTACTTC. Translating gives CASSAQGLSETQYF.

The V and J genes are TRBV10-3 and TRBJ1-5, with a weak D call TRBD1 (6 bases). CDR1 ENHRY and CDR2 SYGVKD come from the germline V gene. This CDR3 comprises 17 residues. V lost 0 bases and J lost 7, with 19 bases in between. The CDR3 nucleotides are TGTGCCATCAGTGAGTCTATAGTAGCAGGGGAAGGGCAGCCCCAGCATTTT. It encodes CAISESIVAGEGQPQHF.

The gene calls are TRBV6-5 and TRBJ2-7, with D hard to call. Trimming cost V 6 bases and J 1 base, with 10 bases left between them. The CDR3 is 13 residues long. Per germline, CDR1 MNHEY and CDR2 SVGAGI. The DNA for the CDR3 is TGTGCCAGCAGACTAACCATGTCCTACGAGCAGTACTTC. Translation gives CASRLTMSYEQYF.

The CDR3 DNA is TGTGCCAGCAGCCTACCCAGGGAACCTTCGAACTATGGCTACACCTTC. Translating it yields CASSLPREPSNYGYTF. The V call is TRBV7-8, the J call TRBJ1-2, with D perhaps matching TRBD1 (5 bases). The germline V and J ends were trimmed by 5 bases and 2 bases, with 18 bases remaining between them. The CDR3 totals 16 residues. Germline V gene data show CDR1 as SGHVS and CDR2 as FQNEAQ.

The V and J genes are TRBV5-6 and TRBJ1-1; TRBD1 matches at 8 bases. Losses at the gene ends were 3 bases for V and 5 bases for J; bases not matched to a gene: 3. Germline CDR1 and CDR2: SGHDT and YYEEEE. This CDR3 is 13 amino acids long. The DNA of the CDR3 is TGTGCCAGCAGCTCACAGGGGGGAACTGAAGCTTTCTTT. It yields the protein CASSSQGGTEAFF.